Each of the 7 T cell receptor beta chains below was sequenced from the same sample in a study of cytomegalovirus exposure and HLA in healthy donors. Primers included in the PCR were 60 Vbeta and 13 Jbeta primers. TCRdb's table, derived via immunoSEQ multiplex PCR, lists solely in-frame clones and lacks some. Of approximately 190,000 clones listed, roughly 80% are singletons. Sequencing was done on a sample of PBMCs. These receptors were obtained from a woman aged 30 to 39 in good health and CMV-seropositive.

The V and J genes are TRBV5-6 and TRBJ1-2; 9 bases agree with TRBD1. CDR1 SGHDT and CDR2 YYEEEE come from the germline V gene. This CDR3 spans 15 amino acids. V shed 2 bases, J shed 6 bases, and the junction held 8 bases outside the gene matches. The CDR3 region has the DNA TGTGCCAGCAGCTTCCGCCTGACAGGGGGAGATGGCTACACCTTC. Encoded protein: CASSFRLTGGDGYTF.

In regard to this clone: The sample carries other DNA sequences with the same CDR3. This sequence joins TRBV5-1 and TRBJ1-5, with no clear D. Trimming stripped 0 bases from V and 4 bases from J, with 5 bases between. This CDR3 comprises 13 residues. Per the germline V gene, CDR1 is SGHRS and CDR2 is YFSETQ. The CDR3 sequence: CASSLAVNQPQHF. The CDR3 nucleotides read TGCGCCAGCAGCTTGGCCGTAAATCAGCCCCAGCATTTT.

This chain joins TRBV7-9 and TRBJ2-1, with D possibly being TRBD1 (7 bases). V was clipped by 8 bases and J by 8 bases, with 19 bases between them. Germline values: CDR1 SEHNR, CDR2 FQNEAQ (reference sequence). This CDR3 is 14 amino acids long. CDR3: CASVIRGVRDEQFF. The CDR3 DNA sequence: TGTGCCAGCGTCATCAGGGGGGTCCGGGATGAGCAGTTCTTC.

The rearrangement joins TRBV19 to TRBJ1-4, with D possibly TRBD1 on 5 matching bases. The CDR3 covers 14 residues. V was pared by 3 bases and J by 4 bases, with 9 bases between. The germline V gene has CDR1 LNHDA and CDR2 SQIVND (reference sequence). The CDR3, as DNA: TGTGCCAGTAGTATGGCGGGGGGTAATGAAAAACTGTTTTTT. It codes for CASSMAGGNEKLFF.

The chain links TRBV7-6 to TRBJ1-1; D is unclear. The CDR3 is 13 amino acids. The V and J ends lost 4 bases and 3 bases respectively, with 9 bases between them. Germline loops: CDR1 SGHVS, CDR2 FNYEAQ. CDR3 sequence reads: CASSSRADTEAFF. The CDR3 DNA follows: TGTGCCAGCAGCTCGCGGGCGGACACTGAAGCTTTCTTT.

The chain has TRBV5-1 and TRBJ1-1; 8 positions match TRBD1. V lost 4 bases and J lost 3; bases outside the gene matches: 8. The V gene's germline CDR1 is SGHRS and CDR2 YFSETQ. The CDR3 consists of 15 residues. CDR3 sequence: CASSPRTGMHTEAFF. The DNA of the CDR3 is TGCGCCAGCAGCCCACGGACAGGGATGCACACTGAAGCTTTCTTT. Using reference TRBV5-1 and TRBJ1-1 for the parts outside the CDR3, the full variable domain is KAGVTQTPRYLIKTRGQQVTLSCSPISGHRSVSWYQQTPGQGLQFLFEYFSETQRNKGNFPGRFSGRQFSNSRSEMNVSTLELGDSALYLCASSPRTGMHTEAFFGQGTRLTVV.

The V call is TRBV28, the J call TRBJ2-1; D ambiguous. The CDR3 spans 15 residues. Germline assignment: CDR1 MDHEN and CDR2 SYDVKM. Trimming took 2 bases from V and 4 from J, leaving 12 bases between them. CDR3 region: CASSLIPGRYNEQFF. The CDR3 DNA reads as TGTGCCAGCAGTTTAATCCCTGGCAGATACAATGAGCAGTTCTTC.